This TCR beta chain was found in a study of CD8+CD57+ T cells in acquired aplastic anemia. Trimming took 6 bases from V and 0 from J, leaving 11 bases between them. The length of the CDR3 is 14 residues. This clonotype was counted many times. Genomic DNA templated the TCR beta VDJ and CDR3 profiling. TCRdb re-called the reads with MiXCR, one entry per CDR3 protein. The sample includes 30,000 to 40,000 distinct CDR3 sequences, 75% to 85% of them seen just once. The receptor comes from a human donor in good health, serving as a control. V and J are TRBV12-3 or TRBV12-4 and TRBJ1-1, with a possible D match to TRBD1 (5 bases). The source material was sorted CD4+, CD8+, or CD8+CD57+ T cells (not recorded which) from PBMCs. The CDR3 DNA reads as TGTGCCAGCAGCCCCGGGGGACTGAACACTGAAGCTTTCTTT. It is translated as CASSPGGLNTEAFF.